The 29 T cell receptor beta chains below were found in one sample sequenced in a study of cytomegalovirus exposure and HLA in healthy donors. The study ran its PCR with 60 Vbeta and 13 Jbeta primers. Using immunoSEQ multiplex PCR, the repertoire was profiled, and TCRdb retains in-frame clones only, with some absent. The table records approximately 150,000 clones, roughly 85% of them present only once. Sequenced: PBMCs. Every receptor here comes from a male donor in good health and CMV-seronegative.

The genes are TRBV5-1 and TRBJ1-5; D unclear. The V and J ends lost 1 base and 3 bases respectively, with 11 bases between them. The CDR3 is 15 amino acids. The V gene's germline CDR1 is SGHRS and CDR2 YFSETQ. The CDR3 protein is CASSLSGGDNQPQHF. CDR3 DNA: TGCGCCAGCAGCTTGTCCGGCGGCGACAATCAGCCCCAGCATTTT.

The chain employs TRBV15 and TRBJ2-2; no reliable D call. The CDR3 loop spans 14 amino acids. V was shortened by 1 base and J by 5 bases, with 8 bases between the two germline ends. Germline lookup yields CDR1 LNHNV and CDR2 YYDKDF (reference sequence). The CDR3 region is CATSRASRTGELFF. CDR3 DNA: TGTGCCACCAGCAGAGCTAGTAGGACCGGGGAGCTGTTTTTT.

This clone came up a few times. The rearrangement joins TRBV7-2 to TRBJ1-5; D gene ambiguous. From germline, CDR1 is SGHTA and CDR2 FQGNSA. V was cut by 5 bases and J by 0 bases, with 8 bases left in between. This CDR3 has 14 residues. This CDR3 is CASSKSGSNQPQHF. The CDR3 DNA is TGTGCCAGCAGCAAGAGCGGTAGCAATCAGCCCCAGCATTTT.

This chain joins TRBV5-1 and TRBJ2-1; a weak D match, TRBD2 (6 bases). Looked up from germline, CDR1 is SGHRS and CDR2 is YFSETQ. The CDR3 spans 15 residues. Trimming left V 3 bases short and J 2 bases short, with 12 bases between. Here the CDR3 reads CASSSGGGPYNEQFF. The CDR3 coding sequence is TGCGCCAGCAGCTCCGGGGGAGGACCCTACAATGAGCAGTTCTTC.

The CDR3 loop is CASSSSGPRPEQYF. CDR3 bases: TGTGCCAGCAGCAGTAGCGGCCCCAGGCCTGAGCAGTACTTC. V usage is TRBV6-6 and J usage is TRBJ2-5, with D possibly matching TRBD2 (6 bases). V dropped 6 bases and J dropped 11 bases, with 22 bases sitting between them. The V gene's germline CDR1 is MNHNY and CDR2 SVGAGI (reference sequence). This CDR3 has 14 amino acids.

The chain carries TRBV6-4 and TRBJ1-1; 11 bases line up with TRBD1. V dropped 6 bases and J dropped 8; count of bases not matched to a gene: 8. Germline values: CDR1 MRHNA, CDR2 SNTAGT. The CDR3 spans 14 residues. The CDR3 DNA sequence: TGTGCCAGCAGAGCTGGGACAGGGGGGCGAGAAGCTTTCTTT. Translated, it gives CASRAGTGGREAFF.

This chain's CDR3 is CASSRITTGTNYGYTF. Here the CDR3 DNA reads TGCGCCAGCAGCCGAATAACGACAGGGACTAACTATGGCTACACCTTC. The genes are TRBV4-1 and TRBJ1-2, with 7 nucleotides matching TRBD1. Germline V gives CDR1 MGHRA, CDR2 YSYEKL. V gave up 4 bases and J gave up 0 bases; unmatched junction bases: 8. The CDR3 has 16 residues.

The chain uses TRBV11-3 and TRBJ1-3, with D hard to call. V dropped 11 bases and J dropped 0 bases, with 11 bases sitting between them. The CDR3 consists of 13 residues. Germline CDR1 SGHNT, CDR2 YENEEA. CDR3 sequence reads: CASRVGSGNTIYF. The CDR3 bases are TGTGCCTCCCGGGTCGGCTCTGGAAACACCATATATTTT.

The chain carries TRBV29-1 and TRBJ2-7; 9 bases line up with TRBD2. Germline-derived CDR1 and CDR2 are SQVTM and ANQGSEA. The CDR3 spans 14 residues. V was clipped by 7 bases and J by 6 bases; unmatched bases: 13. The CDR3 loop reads CSAEPTGTSSEQYF. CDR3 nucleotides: TGCAGCGCAGAACCCACCGGGACTAGCAGCGAGCAGTACTTC.

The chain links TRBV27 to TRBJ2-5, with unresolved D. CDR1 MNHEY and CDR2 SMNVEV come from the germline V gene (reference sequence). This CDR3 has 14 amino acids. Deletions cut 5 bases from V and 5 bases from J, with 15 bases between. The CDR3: CASSVYSRGETQYF. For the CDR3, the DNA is TGTGCCAGCAGTGTGTATAGTAGAGGCGAGACCCAGTACTTC.

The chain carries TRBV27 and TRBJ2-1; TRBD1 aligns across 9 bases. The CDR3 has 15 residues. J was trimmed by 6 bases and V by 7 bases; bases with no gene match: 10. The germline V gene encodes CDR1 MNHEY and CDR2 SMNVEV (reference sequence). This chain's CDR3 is CASKTLGTGFNEQFF. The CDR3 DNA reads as TGTGCCAGCAAAACCCTGGGGACAGGGTTCAATGAGCAGTTCTTC.

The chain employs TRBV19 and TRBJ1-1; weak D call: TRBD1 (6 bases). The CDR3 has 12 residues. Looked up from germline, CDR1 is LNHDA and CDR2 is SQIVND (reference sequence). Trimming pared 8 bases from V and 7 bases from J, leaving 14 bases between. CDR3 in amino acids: CASYRDEDEAFF. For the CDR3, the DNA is TGTGCCAGTTACAGGGATGAAGATGAAGCTTTCTTT.

CDR3 DNA sequence: TGTGCCAGCAGCTCAACCCCGGGGACAGGGGTCTTGGGAAACACTGAAGCTTTCTTT. Translated, it gives CASSSTPGTGVLGNTEAFF. The chain carries TRBV13 and TRBJ1-1, with 10 bases aligning to TRBD1. The CDR3 is 19 amino acids. CDR1 and CDR2 (germline): PRHDT, FYEKMQ (reference sequence). V lost 4 bases, J lost 2 bases, and 16 bases stayed unmatched.

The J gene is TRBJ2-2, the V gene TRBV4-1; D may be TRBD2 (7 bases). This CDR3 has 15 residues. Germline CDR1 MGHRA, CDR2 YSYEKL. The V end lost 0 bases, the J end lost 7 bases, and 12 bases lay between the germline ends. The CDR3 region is CASSQEGRGLGELFF. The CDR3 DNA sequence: TGCGCCAGCAGCCAAGAAGGGCGGGGGCTCGGGGAGCTGTTTTTT.

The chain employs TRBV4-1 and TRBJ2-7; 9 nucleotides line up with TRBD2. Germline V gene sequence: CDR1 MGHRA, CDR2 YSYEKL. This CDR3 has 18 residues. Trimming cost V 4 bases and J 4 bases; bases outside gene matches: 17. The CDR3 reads CASSLSSFGTSNQYEQYF. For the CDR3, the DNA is TGCGCCAGCAGCCTCTCCTCCTTTGGGACTAGCAATCAGTACGAGCAGTACTTC.

The CDR3, as DNA: TGTGCCAGCTCACCAACAGATAACTATGGCTACACCTTC. It translates to CASSPTDNYGYTF. This chain joins TRBV18 and TRBJ1-2; no clear D. Looked up from germline, CDR1 is KGHSH and CDR2 is LQKENI. This CDR3 is 13 amino acids long. The V and J ends lost 2 bases and 1 base respectively, with 5 bases between them.

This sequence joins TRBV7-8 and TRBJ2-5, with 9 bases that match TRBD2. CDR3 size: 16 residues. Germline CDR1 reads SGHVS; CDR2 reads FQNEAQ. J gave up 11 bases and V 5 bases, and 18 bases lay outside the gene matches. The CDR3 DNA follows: TGTGCCAGCAGCGCCAGTGTAGCGGGAGACTTTCGAGAGCAGTACTTC. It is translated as CASSASVAGDFREQYF.

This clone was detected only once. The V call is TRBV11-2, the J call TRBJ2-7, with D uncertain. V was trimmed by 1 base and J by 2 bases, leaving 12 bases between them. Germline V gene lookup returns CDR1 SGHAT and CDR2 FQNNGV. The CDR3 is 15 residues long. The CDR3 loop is CASSLGSNTPYEQYF. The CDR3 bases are TGTGCCAGCAGCTTAGGGTCAAACACCCCCTACGAGCAGTACTTC.

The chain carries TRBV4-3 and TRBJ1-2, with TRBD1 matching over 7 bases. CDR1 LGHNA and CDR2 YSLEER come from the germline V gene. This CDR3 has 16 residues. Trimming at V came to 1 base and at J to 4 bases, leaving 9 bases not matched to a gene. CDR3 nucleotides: TGCGCCAGCAGCCAAGTCGGGACAGAGCTTAGCTATGGCTACACCTTC. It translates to CASSQVGTELSYGYTF.

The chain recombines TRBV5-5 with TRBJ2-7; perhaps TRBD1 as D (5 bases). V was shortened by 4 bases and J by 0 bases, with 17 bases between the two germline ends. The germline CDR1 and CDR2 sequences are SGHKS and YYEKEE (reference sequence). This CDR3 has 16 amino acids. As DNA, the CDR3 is TGTGCCAGCAGCCGTACCCCAGGGCATAGCTCCTACGAGCAGTACTTC. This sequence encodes CASSRTPGHSSYEQYF. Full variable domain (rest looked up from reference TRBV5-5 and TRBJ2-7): DAGVTQSPTHLIKTRGQQVTLRCSPISGHKSVSWYQQVLGQGPQFIFQYYEKEERGRGNFPDRFSARQFPNYSSELNVNALLLGDSALYLCASSRTPGHSSYEQYFGPGTRLTVT.

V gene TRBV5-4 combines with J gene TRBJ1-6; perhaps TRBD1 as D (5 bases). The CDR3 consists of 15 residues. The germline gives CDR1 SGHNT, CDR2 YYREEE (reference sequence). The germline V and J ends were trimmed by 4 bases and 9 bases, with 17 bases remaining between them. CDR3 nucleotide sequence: TGTGCCAGCAGCCTCGATCTGGGGGGTAGTTCACCCCTCCACTTT. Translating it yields CASSLDLGGSSPLHF. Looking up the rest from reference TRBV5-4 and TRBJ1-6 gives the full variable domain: ETGVTQSPTHLIKTRGQQVTLRCSSQSGHNTVSWYQQALGQGPQFIFQYYREEENGRGNFPPRFSGLQFPNYSSELNVNALELDDSALYLCASSLDLGGSSPLHFGNGTRLTVT.

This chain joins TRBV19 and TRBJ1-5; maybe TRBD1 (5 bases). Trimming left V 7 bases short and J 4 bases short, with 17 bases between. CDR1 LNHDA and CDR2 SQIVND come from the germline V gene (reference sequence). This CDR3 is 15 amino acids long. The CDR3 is CASKTRAGTNQPQHF. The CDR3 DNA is TGTGCCAGTAAGACTAGGGCAGGGACGAATCAGCCCCAGCATTTT.

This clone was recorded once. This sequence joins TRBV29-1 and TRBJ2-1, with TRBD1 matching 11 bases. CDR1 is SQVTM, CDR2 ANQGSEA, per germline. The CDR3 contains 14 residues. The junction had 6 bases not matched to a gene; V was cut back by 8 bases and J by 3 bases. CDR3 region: CSSAGTGGYNEQFF. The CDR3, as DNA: TGCAGCAGCGCCGGGACAGGGGGCTACAATGAGCAGTTCTTC.

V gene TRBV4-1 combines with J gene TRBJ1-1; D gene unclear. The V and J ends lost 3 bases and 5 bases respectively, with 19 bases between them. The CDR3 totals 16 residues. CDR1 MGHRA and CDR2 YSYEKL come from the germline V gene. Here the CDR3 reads CASSHLFREGGTEAFF. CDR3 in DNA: TGCGCCAGCAGCCATCTGTTTAGGGAGGGAGGTACTGAAGCTTTCTTT.

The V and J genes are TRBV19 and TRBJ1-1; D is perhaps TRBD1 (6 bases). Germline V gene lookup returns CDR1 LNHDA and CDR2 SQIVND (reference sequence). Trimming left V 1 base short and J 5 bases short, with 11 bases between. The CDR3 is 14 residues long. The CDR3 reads CASSIGQGWTEAFF. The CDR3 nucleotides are TGTGCCAGTAGTATAGGCCAGGGGTGGACTGAAGCTTTCTTT.

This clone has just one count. The CDR3 here is CASSPSPSETQYF. In DNA, the CDR3 is TGTGCCAGCAGCCCCAGTCCGTCAGAGACCCAGTACTTC. The V and J genes are TRBV7-2 and TRBJ2-5, with D hard to call. The length of the CDR3 is 13 residues. CDR1 SGHTA and CDR2 FQGNSA come from the germline V gene. The V and J ends lost 5 bases and 4 bases respectively, with 11 bases between them.

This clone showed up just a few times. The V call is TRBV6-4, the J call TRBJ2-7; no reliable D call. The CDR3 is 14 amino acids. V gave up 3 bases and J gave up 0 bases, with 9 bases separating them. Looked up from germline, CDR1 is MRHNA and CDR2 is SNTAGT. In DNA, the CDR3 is TGTGCCAGCAGTGAGTCGGAGAGCTCCTACGAGCAGTACTTC. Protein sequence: CASSESESSYEQYF.

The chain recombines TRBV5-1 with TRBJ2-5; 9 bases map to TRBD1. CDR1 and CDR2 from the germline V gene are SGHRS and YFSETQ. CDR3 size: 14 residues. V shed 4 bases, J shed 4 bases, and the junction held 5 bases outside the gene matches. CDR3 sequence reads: CASSEQGAIETQYF. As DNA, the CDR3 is TGCGCCAGCAGCGAACAGGGGGCGATAGAGACCCAGTACTTC.

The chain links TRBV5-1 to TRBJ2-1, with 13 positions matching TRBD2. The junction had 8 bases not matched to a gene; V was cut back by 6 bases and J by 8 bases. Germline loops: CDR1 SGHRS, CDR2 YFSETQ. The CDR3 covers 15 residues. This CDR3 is CASTKLAGGPDEQFF. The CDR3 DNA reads TGCGCCAGCACTAAACTAGCGGGAGGGCCCGATGAGCAGTTCTTC.